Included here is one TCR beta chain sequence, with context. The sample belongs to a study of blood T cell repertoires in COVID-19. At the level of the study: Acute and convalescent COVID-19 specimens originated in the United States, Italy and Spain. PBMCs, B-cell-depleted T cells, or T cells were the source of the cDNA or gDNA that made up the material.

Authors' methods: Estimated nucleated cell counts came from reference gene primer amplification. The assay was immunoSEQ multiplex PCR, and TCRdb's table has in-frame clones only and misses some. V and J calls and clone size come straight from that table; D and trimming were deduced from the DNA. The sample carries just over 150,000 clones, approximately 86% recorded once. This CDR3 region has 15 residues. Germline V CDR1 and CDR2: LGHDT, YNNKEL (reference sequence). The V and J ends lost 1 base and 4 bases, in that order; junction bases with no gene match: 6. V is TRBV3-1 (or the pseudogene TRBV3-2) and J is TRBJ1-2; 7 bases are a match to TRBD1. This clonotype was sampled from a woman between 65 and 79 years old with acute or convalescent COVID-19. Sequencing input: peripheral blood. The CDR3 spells CASSQVGTGAYGYTF. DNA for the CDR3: TGTGCCAGCAGCCAAGTCGGAACAGGGGCCTATGGCTACACCTTC.